This TCR beta chain was sequenced in a study of regulatory T cells in long-lasting Graves disease. Through Arm-PCR of CDR3 regions and iRepertoire HTBI primers, TCR beta libraries were built. MiXCR, applied by TCRdb to the multiplex PCR reads, yields one record per CDR3 protein. The sample includes around 460,000 distinct CDR3 sequences, roughly 15% of them seen just once. Overall study findings and caveats: With a small sample size, accuracy may have been reduced.

The time point was: newly diagnosed GD, antithyroid drugs for less than 3 months. Following extraction of RNA from PBMCs, that RNA was used to make the TCR library. This clonotype was observed many times. Its matching antigen is unknown. Looked up from germline, CDR1 is SQVTM and CDR2 is ANQGSEA. The CDR3 has 16 residues. V shed 0 bases and J 6 bases; nucleotides not matched to a gene: 11. These records were also assigned to another study, of T cells in Graves' hyperthyroidism and ophthalmopathy.

The sample was peripheral blood mononuclear cells (PBMCs), taken at new diagnosis, from a patient treated with antithyroid drugs. This clonotype was sampled from a woman aged 50 to 65 with Graves disease. This chain links TRBV29-1 with TRBJ2-1, with 7 bases that match TRBD1. The CDR3 spells CSVEDLLGTDFNEQFF. DNA of the CDR3: TGCAGCGTTGAAGATCTTCTCGGGACAGACTTCAATGAGCAGTTCTTC.